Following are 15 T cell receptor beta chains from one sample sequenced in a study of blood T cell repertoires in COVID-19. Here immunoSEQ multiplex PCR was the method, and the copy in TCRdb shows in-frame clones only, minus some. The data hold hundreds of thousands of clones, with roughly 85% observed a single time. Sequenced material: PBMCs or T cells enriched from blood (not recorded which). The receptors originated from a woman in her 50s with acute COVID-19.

The CDR3 sequence is CASAGLAGDEQYF. The CDR3 DNA reads TGCGCCAGCGCGGGACTAGCGGGGGATGAGCAGTACTTC. The rearrangement joins TRBV5-1 to TRBJ2-7, with 14 bases fitting TRBD2. Germline V gene data show CDR1 as SGHRS and CDR2 as YFSETQ. The V and J ends lost 7 bases and 7 bases, in that order; junction bases with no gene match: 4. This CDR3 comprises 13 residues.

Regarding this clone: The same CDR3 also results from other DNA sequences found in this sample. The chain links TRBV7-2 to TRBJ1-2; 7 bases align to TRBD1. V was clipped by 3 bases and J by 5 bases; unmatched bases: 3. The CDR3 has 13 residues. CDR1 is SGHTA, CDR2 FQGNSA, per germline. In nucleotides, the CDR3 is TGTGCCAGCAGCTTGGGACAGCTTTATGGCTACACCTTC. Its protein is CASSLGQLYGYTF.

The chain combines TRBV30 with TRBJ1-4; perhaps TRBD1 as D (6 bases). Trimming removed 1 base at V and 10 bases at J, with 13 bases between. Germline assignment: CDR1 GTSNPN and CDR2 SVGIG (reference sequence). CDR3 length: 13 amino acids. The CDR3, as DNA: TGTGCCTGGAGTGGACAGGCGCCGGTAAAACTGTTTTTT. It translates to CAWSGQAPVKLFF.

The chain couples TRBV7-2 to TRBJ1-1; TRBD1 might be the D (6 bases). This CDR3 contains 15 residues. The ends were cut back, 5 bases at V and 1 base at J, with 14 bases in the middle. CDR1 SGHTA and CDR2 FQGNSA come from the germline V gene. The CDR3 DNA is TGTGCCAGCAGCACACAGGGAACGACGAACACTGAAGCTTTCTTT. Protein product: CASSTQGTTNTEAFF.

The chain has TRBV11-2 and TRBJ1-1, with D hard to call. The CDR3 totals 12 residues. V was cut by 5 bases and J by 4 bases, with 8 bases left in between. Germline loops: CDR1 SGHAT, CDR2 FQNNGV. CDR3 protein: CASSRFGTEAFF. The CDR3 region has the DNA TGTGCCAGCAGCCGCTTCGGCACTGAAGCTTTCTTT.

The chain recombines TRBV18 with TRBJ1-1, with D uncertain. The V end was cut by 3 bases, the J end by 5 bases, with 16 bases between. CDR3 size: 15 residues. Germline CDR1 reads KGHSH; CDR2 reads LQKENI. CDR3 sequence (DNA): TGTGCCAGCTCACCGCCAGCGGTATGGAGGACTGAAGCTTTCTTT. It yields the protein CASSPPAVWRTEAFF. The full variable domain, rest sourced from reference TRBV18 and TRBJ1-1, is NAGVMQNPRHLVRRRGQEARLRCSPMKGHSHVYWYRQLPEEGLKFMVYLQKENIIDESGMPKERFSAEFPKEGPSILRIQQVVRGDSAAYFCASSPPAVWRTEAFFGQGTRLTVV.

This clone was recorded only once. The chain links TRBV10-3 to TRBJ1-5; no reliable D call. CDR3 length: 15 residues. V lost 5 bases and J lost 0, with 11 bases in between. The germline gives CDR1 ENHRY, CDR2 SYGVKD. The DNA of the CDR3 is TGTGCCATCAGTTCGAGCGGAGATAGCAATCAGCCCCAGCATTTT. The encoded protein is CAISSSGDSNQPQHF.

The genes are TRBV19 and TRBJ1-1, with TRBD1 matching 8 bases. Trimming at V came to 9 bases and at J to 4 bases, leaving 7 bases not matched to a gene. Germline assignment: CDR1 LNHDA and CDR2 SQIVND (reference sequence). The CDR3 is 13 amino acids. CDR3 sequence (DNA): TGTGCCAGCGATCAACAGGGGGGCACTGAAGCTTTCTTT. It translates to CASDQQGGTEAFF. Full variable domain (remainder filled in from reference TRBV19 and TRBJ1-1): DGGITQSPKYLFRKEGQNVTLSCEQNLNHDAMYWYRQDPGQGLRLIYYSQIVNDFQKGDIAEGYSVSREKKESFPLTVTSAQKNPTAFYLCASDQQGGTEAFFGQGTRLTVV.

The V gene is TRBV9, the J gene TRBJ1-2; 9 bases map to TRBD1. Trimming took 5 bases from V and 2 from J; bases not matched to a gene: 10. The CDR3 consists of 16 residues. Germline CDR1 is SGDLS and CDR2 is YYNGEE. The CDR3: CASSYPPTGGNYGYTF. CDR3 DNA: TGTGCCAGCAGTTACCCCCCCACAGGGGGCAACTATGGCTACACCTTC.

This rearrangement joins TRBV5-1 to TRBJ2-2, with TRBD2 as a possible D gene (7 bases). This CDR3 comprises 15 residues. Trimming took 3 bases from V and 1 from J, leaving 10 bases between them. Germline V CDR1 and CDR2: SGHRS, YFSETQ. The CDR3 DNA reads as TGCGCCAGCAGCTCGGGGGGCAGGAACACCGGGGAGCTGTTTTTT. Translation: CASSSGGRNTGELFF. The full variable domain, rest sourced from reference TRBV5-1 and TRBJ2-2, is KAGVTQTPRYLIKTRGQQVTLSCSPISGHRSVSWYQQTPGQGLQFLFEYFSETQRNKGNFPGRFSGRQFSNSRSEMNVSTLELGDSALYLCASSSGGRNTGELFFGEGSRLTVL.

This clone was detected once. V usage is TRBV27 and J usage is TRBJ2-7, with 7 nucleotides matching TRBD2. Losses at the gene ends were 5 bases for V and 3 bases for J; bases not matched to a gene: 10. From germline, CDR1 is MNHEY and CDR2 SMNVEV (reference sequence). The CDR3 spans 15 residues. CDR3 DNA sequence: TGTGCCAGCAGTCCTCGCGGGGGAGGGGACTACGAGCAGTACTTC. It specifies CASSPRGGGDYEQYF.

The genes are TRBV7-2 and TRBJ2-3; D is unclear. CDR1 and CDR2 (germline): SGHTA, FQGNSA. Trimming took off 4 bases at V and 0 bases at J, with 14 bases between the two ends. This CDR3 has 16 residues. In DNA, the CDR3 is TGTGCCAGCAGCTCCGCTAGAAAGCCTAGCACAGATACGCAGTATTTT. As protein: CASSSARKPSTDTQYF.

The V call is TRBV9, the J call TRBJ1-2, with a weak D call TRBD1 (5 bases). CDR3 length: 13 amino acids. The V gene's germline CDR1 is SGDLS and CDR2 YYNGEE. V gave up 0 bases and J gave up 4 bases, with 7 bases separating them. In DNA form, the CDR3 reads TGTGCCAGCAGCGTAGGACAGTTCTATGGCTACACCTTC. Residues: CASSVGQFYGYTF.

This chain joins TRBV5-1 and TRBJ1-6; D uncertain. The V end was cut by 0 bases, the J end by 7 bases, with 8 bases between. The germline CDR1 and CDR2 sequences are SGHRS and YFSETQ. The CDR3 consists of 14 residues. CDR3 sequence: CASSLGPKNSPLHF. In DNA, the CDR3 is TGCGCCAGCAGCTTGGGGCCGAAAAATTCACCCCTCCACTTT.

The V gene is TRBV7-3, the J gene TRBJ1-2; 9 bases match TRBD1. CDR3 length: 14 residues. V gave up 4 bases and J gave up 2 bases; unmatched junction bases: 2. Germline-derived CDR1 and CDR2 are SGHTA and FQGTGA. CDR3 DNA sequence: TGTGCCAGCAGCTCTGGACAGGGGAACTATGGCTACACCTTC. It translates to CASSSGQGNYGYTF.